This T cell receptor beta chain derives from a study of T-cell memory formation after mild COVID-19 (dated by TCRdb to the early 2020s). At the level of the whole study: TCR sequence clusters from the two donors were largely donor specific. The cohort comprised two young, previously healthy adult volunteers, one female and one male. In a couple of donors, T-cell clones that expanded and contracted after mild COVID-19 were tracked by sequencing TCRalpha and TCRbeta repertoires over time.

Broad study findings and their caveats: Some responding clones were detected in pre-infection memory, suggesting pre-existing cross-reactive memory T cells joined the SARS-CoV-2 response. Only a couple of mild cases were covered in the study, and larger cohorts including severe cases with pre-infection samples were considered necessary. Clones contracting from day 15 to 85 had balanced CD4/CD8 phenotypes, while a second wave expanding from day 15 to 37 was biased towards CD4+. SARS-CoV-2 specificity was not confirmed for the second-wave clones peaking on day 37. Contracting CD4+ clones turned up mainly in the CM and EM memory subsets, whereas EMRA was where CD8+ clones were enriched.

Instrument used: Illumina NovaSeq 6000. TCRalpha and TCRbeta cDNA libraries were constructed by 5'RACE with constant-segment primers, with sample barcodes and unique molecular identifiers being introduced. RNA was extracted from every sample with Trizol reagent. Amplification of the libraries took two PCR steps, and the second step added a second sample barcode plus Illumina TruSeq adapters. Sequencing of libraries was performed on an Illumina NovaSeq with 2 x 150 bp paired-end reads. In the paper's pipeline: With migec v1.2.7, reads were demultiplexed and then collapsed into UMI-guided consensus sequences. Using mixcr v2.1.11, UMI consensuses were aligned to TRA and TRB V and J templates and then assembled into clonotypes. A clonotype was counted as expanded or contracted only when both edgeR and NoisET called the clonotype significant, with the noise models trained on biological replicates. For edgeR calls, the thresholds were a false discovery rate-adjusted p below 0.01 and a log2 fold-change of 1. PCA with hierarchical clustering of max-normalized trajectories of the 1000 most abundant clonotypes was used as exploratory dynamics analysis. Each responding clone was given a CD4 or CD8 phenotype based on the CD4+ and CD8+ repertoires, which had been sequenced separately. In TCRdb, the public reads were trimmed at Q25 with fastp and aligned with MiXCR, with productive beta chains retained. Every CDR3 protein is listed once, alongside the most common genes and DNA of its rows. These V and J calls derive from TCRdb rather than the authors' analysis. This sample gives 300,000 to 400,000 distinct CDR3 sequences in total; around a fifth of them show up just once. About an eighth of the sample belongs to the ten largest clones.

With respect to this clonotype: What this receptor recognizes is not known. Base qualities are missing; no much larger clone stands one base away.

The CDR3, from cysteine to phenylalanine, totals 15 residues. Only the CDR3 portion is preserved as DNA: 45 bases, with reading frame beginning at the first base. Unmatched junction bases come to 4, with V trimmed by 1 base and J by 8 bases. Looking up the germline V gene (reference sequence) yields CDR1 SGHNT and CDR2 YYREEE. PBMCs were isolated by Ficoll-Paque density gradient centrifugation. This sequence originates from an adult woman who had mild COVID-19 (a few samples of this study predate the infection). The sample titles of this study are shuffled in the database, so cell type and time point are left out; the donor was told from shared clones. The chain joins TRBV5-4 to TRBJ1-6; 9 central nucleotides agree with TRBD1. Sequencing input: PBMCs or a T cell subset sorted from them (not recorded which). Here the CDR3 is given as CASSLWRDRDSPLHF. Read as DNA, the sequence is TGTGCCAGCAGCTTGTGGCGGGACAGGGATTCACCCCTCCACTTT.